Listed below are T cell receptor beta chains from one sample, sequenced in a study of T cells in Graves' hyperthyroidism and ophthalmopathy. TCRdb itself ran the multiplex PCR reads through MiXCR, one entry per CDR3 protein. Of around 300,000 distinct CDR3 sequences in the sample, approximately 14% were seen once. Source material: blood. The origin of the receptors is a woman in her 40s with Graves' hyperthyroidism. Each CDR3 is given without its conserved first and last residue. The D gene is left open where the match is weak.

CDR3: ASSPRQALGQPQH
V: TRBV28
J: TRBJ1-5
D: NA

CDR3: ASSIWSARTGRNGELF
V: TRBV19
J: TRBJ2-2
D: TRBD1

CDR3: ASSTSVTGYT
V: TRBV19
J: TRBJ1-2
D: NA

CDR3: ASSQGGDRNQPQH
V: TRBV4-2
J: TRBJ1-5
D: NA

CDR3: ATSRDSLNYGYT
V: TRBV15
J: TRBJ1-2
D: NA

CDR3: SARRQGHNSPLH
V: TRBV20-1
J: TRBJ1-6
D: TRBD1

CDR3: ASSSVSSHQETQY
V: TRBV5-6
J: TRBJ2-5
D: NA

CDR3: ASRRIGTESQPQH
V: TRBV6-1
J: TRBJ1-5
D: TRBD1

CDR3: ASRLTSAVYNEQF
V: TRBV11-1
J: TRBJ2-1
D: TRBD2

CDR3: ASSFESSYEQY
V: TRBV11-2
J: TRBJ2-7
D: NA

CDR3: ASSPAGRVSTEAF
V: TRBV7-2
J: TRBJ1-1
D: NA

CDR3: ASSLPGGGSEAF
V: TRBV25-1
J: TRBJ1-1
D: NA

CDR3: ASSPLDNTEAF
V: TRBV18
J: TRBJ1-1
D: NA

CDR3: ASSKDRATEAF
V: TRBV3-1
J: TRBJ1-1
D: TRBD1

CDR3: ASSAPGGELF
V: TRBV9
J: TRBJ2-2
D: NA

CDR3: ASSLTRPGGNGELF
V: TRBV7-3
J: TRBJ2-2
D: TRBD1

CDR3: ATSDPGLAGGSYNEQF
V: TRBV24-1
J: TRBJ2-1
D: TRBD2

CDR3: ASSWLAGGNTGELF
V: TRBV4-1
J: TRBJ2-2
D: TRBD2

CDR3: ASSSGTKVRYEQY
V: TRBV18
J: TRBJ2-7
D: NA

CDR3: ASSRFLGLNTEAF
V: TRBV6-1
J: TRBJ1-1
D: NA

CDR3: ASSRLAGLNQETQY
V: TRBV2
J: TRBJ2-5
D: TRBD2

CDR3: ASSSRTAPTNYGYT
V: TRBV6-2/TRBV6-3
J: TRBJ1-2
D: NA

CDR3: ASSLGTSGDTDTQY
V: TRBV7-9
J: TRBJ2-3
D: TRBD2

CDR3: ASSLALENTQY
V: TRBV3-1
J: TRBJ2-3
D: NA

CDR3: ASSSTSKETQY
V: TRBV12-3/TRBV12-4
J: TRBJ2-5
D: NA

CDR3: ASSLASSGAYEQY
V: TRBV5-5
J: TRBJ2-7
D: NA

CDR3: ASSPTGGTYNEQF
V: TRBV9
J: TRBJ2-1
D: TRBD2

CDR3: ASSQWRQPYGYT
V: TRBV14
J: TRBJ1-2
D: NA

CDR3: ASSQETSGRAIQGTDTQY
V: TRBV4-1
J: TRBJ2-3
D: TRBD2

CDR3: ASSSSPGSTDTQY
V: TRBV5-6
J: TRBJ2-3
D: NA

CDR3: ASSATGGHQETQY
V: TRBV6-1
J: TRBJ2-5
D: TRBD1